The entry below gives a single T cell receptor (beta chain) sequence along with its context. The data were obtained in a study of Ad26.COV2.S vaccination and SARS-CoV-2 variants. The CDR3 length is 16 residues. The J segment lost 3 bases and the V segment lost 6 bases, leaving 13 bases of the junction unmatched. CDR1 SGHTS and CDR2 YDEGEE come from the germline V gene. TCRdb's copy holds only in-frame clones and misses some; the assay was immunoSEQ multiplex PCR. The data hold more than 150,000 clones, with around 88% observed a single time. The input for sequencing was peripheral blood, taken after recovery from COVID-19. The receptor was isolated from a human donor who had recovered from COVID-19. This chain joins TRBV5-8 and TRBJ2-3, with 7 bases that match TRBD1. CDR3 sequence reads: CASNPGPRGRTDTQYF. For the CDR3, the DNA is TGTGCCAGCAACCCCGGGCCGAGGGGGCGAACAGATACGCAGTATTTT.